One and the same sample provided the 2 T cell receptor beta chains below, sequenced in a study of graft-versus-host responses after intestinal transplantation. Here immunoSEQ multiplex PCR was the method, and the copy in TCRdb shows in-frame clones only, minus some. The top ten hold under 1.5% of the sample, which has roughly 20,000 clones, about 48% seen once. Co-plating was performed using roughly 200,000 CFSE-labeled responder cells and roughly 200,000 irradiated, violet-dye-labeled stimulator cells. The sequencing here drew on alloreactive CD8+ T cells from a mixed lymphocyte reaction culture, taken before transplantation. The subset denotes: CFSE-low proliferating T cells sorted from roughly 6-day pre-transplant mixed lymphocyte reaction (GvH or HvG direction). Receptors originate from a human patient who was an organ donor for intestinal transplantation.

The chain links TRBV9 to TRBJ2-3, with TRBD1 matching over 9 bases. Germline assignment: CDR1 SGDLS and CDR2 YYNGEE. J was trimmed by 5 bases and V by 0 bases; bases with no gene match: 4. This CDR3 comprises 15 residues. CDR3 bases: TGTGCCAGCAGCGTAGTACCGACAGGGGGAGATACGCAGTATTTT. It encodes CASSVVPTGGDTQYF.

This sequence joins TRBV9 and TRBJ2-7; either TRBD1 or TRBD2 may fit D (5 bases each). CDR1 SGDLS and CDR2 YYNGEE come from the germline V gene. The V gene lost 3 bases and the J gene lost 3 bases, with 22 bases spanning the gap. CDR3 size: 17 residues. The DNA for the CDR3 is TGTGCCAGCAGCGCTGGGAGATCACGGTTCGGACACTACGAGCAGTACTTC. Protein: CASSAGRSRFGHYEQYF.